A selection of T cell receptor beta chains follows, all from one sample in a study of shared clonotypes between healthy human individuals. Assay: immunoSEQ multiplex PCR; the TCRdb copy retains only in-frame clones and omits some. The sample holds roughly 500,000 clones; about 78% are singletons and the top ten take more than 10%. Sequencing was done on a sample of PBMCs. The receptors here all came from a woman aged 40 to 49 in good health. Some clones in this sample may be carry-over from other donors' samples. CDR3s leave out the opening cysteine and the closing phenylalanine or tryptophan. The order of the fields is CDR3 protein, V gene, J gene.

ASSVRTGHSYEQY	TRBV6-1	TRBJ2-7
ASSRQREGPYEQY	TRBV6-5	-
ASSSSLAGRNEQF	TRBV7-3	TRBJ2-1
ASRWTSGRTDTQY	TRBV6-6	TRBJ2-3
ASREGGASYGYT	TRBV6-1	TRBJ1-2
ASSSDRGMEQF	TRBV5-1	TRBJ2-1
ASSQIAGVGNEQF	TRBV18	TRBJ2-1
ASGPWGGETQY	TRBV5-1	TRBJ2-5
ASSLSGRSYEQY	TRBV27	TRBJ2-7
ASSHQFTLAGLGETQY	TRBV4-2	TRBJ2-5
ASSLSPRAPAF	TRBV27	TRBJ1-1
ASSLVPSGGETQY	TRBV5-4	TRBJ2-5
ATSRGLTGDRETQY	TRBV15	TRBJ2-5
ASSLTGPSYEQF	TRBV7-3	TRBJ2-1
ASSLVRTSTDTQY	TRBV7-2	TRBJ2-3
ASSETRTGSEQY	TRBV5-1	TRBJ2-7
ASGLTRDGLYNEQF	TRBV12-5	TRBJ2-1
ASSLDGLRNSGRPHNEQF	TRBV27	TRBJ2-1
ASRNREGWSYT	TRBV10-2	TRBJ1-2
ASSPEIDTQY	TRBV9	TRBJ2-3
ASSINTGGLIYGYT	TRBV7-8	TRBJ1-2
AWSVTGLNQPQH	TRBV30	TRBJ1-5
ASSHRGVSSETQY	TRBV10-3	TRBJ2-5
ASSRGEVYGYT	TRBV7-6	TRBJ1-2
ASSVLAEDYNEQF	TRBV5-1	TRBJ2-1
ASSPIIPGIETQY	TRBV28	TRBJ2-5